This is a list of T cell receptor beta chains from one sample in a study of blood T cell repertoires in COVID-19. Clones were sequenced by immunoSEQ multiplex PCR, and TCRdb holds only the in-frame ones, with some missing. The profile shows 300,000 or so clones, more than 70% of them singletons. The sequenced sample was peripheral blood. These receptors were obtained from a woman between 50 and 59 years old with acute or convalescent COVID-19. CDR3s include the opening cysteine and the closing phenylalanine or tryptophan. A row's size may be missing; if present it is once, few, many or a size class.

J,V,size,CDR3
TRBJ1-5,TRBV10-2,-,CASRDDKKGGSQPQHF
TRBJ2-3,TRBV6-2/TRBV6-3,-,CASSYGQSTDTQYF
TRBJ2-5,TRBV29-1,-,CSVPGTSRAGETQYF
TRBJ2-2,TRBV10-3,-,CAISESDFTGELFF
TRBJ1-1,TRBV7-2,-,CASSTAGSTEAFF
TRBJ1-2,TRBV12-3/TRBV12-4,-,CASSLQYGYTF
TRBJ1-5,TRBV7-2,once,CASSLRSGMWDQPQHF
TRBJ2-3,TRBV5-5,-,CASSSGTSGSDTQYF
TRBJ2-2,TRBV19,-,CASKKREGPTGELFF
TRBJ2-3,TRBV2,few,CASSLRTGYLGSTDTQYF
TRBJ1-4,TRBV12-3/TRBV12-4,-,CASSLNNEKLFF
TRBJ2-7,TRBV5-1,-,CATSGQGEDEQYF
TRBJ2-4,TRBV2,-,CASSEASERRYF
TRBJ2-5,TRBV18,-,CASSLQGNQETQYF